This paragraph covers one T cell receptor beta chain sequence. What it binds is unknown. Method: immunoSEQ multiplex PCR; TCRdb's copy keeps in-frame clones and lacks some. The data show tens of thousands of clones, approximately 71% seen once. Single viable CD3+CD4+CD8-CD45RO+ cells were sorted as the memory CD4+ T cells. Germline loops: CDR1 KGHSH, CDR2 LQKENI. V was cut by 2 bases and J by 5 bases, with 15 bases left in between. This CDR3 has 16 amino acids. The data were obtained in a study of memory CD4+ T cells and cytomegalovirus serostatus. About the study: Donors were healthy Belgian adults, 8 to 10 CMV seropositive and 24 seronegative. The study, taken as a whole, reports: The CMV-associated TCR signature appears largely within the CD4+ memory repertoire.

This receptor was taken from an adult in good health and CMV-seronegative. The sample comprised memory CD4+ T cells from blood. The rearrangement joins TRBV18 to TRBJ2-2, with a tentative D call TRBD2 (7 bases). The CDR3 sequence: CASSPGRGADTGELFF. Here the CDR3 DNA reads TGTGCCAGCTCACCAGGTCGGGGGGCCGATACCGGGGAGCTGTTTTTT.